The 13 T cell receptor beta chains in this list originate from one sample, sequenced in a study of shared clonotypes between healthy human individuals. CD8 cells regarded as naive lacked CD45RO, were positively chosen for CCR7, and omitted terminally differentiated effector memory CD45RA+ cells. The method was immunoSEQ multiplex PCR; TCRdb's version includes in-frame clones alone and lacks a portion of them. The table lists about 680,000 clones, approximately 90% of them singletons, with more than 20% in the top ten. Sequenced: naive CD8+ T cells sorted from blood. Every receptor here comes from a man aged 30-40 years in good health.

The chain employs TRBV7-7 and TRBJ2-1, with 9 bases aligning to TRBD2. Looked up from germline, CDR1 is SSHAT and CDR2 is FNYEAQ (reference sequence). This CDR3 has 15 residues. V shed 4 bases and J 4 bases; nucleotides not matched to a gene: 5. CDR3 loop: CASSYRLAEYNEQFF. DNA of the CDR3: TGTGCCAGCAGCTACAGACTAGCGGAATACAATGAGCAGTTCTTC.

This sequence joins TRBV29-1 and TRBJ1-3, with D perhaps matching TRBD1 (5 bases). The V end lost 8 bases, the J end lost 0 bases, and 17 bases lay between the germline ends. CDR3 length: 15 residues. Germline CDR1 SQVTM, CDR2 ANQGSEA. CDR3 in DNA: TGCAGCTTTGTGGACGACAGAGGCTCTGGAAACACCATATATTTT. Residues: CSFVDDRGSGNTIYF.

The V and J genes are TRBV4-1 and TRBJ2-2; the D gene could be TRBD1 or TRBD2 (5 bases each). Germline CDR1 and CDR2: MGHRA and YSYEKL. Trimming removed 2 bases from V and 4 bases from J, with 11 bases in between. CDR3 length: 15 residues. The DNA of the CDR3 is TGCGCCAGCAGCCAACTTACGGGACCCACCGGGGAGCTGTTTTTT. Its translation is CASSQLTGPTGELFF.

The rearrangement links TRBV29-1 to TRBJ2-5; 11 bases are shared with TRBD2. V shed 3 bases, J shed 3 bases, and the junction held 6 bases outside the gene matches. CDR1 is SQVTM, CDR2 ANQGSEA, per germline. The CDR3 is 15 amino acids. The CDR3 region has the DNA TGCAGCGTTGAGGGAATTAGCGGGAGGGAAGAGACCCAGTACTTC. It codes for CSVEGISGREETQYF.

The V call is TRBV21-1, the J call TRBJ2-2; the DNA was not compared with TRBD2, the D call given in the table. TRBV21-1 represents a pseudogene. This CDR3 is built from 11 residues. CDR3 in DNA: TGTGCCACCCGCGGGCTCGGGGAGCTGTTTTTT. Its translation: CATRGLGELFF.

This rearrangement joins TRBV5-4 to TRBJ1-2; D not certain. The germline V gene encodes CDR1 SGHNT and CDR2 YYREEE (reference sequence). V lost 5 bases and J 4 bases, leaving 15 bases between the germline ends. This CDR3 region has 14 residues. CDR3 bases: TGTGCCAGCAGTCCCACAGATCAGAGCTATGGCTACACCTTC. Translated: CASSPTDQSYGYTF.

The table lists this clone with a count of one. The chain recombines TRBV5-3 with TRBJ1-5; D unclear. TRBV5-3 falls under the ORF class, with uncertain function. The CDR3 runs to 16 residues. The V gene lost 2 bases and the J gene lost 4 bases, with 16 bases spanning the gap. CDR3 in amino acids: CARSLAETELNQPQHF. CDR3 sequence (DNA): TGTGCCAGAAGCTTAGCCGAGACCGAGTTGAATCAGCCCCAGCATTTT.

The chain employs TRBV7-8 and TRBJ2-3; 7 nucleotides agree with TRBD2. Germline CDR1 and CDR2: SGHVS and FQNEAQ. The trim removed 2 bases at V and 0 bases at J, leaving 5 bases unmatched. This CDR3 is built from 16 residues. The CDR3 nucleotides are TGTGCCAGCAGCTTATCGCCTAGCGGTAGCACAGATACGCAGTATTTT. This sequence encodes CASSLSPSGSTDTQYF.

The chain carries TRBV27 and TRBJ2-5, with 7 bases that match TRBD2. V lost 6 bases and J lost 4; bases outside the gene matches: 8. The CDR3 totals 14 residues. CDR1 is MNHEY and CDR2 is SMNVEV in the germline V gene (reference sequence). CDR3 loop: CASSLGGTLETQYF. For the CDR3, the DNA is TGTGCCAGCAGCCTGGGGGGGACTCTAGAGACCCAGTACTTC.

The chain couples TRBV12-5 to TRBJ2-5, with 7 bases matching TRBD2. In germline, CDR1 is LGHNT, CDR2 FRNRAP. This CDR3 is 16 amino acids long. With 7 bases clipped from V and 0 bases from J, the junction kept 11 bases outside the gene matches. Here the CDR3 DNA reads TGTGCTAGTGCTAATGGGGCTAGCGGTAACCAAGAGACCCAGTACTTC. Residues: CASANGASGNQETQYF. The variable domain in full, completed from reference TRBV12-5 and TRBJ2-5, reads DARVTQTPRHKVTEMGQEVTMRCQPILGHNTVFWYRQTMMQGLELLAYFRNRAPLDDSGMPKDRFSAEMPDATLATLKIQPSEPRDSAVYFCASANGASGNQETQYFGPGTRLLVL.

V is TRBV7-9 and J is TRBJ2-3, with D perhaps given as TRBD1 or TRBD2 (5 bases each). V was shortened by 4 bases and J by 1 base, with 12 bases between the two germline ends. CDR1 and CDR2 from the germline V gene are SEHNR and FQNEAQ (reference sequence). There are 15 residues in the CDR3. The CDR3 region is CASSSWDAGTDTQYF. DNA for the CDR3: TGTGCCAGCAGCTCCTGGGACGCCGGCACAGATACGCAGTATTTT.

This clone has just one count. The CDR3 spells CASSVAFEAGTGELFF. In DNA, the CDR3 is TGTGCCAGCAGCGTAGCATTCGAGGCGGGCACCGGGGAGCTGTTTTTT. This chain uses TRBV9 with TRBJ2-2; a weak D match, TRBD2 (5 bases). The V end lost 0 bases, the J end lost 4 bases, and 13 bases lay between the germline ends. Germline assignment: CDR1 SGDLS and CDR2 YYNGEE. This CDR3 is 16 amino acids long.

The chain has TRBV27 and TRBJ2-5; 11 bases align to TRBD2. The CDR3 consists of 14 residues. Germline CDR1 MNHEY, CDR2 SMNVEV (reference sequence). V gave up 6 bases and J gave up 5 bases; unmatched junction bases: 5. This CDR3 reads CASRVAGGAETQYF. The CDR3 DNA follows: TGTGCCAGCAGGGTAGCGGGAGGGGCGGAGACCCAGTACTTC.